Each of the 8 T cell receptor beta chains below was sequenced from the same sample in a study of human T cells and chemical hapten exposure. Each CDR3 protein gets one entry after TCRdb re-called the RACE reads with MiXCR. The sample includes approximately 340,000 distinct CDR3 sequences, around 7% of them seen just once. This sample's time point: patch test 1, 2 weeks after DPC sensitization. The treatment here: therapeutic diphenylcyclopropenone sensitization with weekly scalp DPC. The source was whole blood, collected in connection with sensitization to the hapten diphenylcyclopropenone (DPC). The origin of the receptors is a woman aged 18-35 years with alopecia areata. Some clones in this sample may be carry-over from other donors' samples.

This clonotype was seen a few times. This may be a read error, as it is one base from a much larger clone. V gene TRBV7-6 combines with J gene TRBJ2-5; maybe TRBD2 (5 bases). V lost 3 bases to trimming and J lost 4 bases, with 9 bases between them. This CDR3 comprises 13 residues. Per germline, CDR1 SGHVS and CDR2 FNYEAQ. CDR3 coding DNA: TGTGCCAGCAGCTTCGGGATCCGAGAGACCCAGTACTTC. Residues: CASSFGIRETQYF.

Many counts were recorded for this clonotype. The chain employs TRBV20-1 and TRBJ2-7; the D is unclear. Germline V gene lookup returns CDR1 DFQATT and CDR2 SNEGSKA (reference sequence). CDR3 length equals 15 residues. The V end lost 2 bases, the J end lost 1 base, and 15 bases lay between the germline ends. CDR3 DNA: TGCAGTGCTAGAATCGGCGGAGCACTTTCCTACGAGCAGTACTTC. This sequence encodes CSARIGGALSYEQYF.

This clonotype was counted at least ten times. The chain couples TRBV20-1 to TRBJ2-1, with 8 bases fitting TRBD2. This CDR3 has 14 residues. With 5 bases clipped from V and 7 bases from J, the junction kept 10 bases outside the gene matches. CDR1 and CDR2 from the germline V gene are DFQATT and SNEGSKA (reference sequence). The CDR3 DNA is TGCAGTGCTCAATCCGGGACTAGGAGTAATGAGCAGTTCTTC. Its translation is CSAQSGTRSNEQFF.

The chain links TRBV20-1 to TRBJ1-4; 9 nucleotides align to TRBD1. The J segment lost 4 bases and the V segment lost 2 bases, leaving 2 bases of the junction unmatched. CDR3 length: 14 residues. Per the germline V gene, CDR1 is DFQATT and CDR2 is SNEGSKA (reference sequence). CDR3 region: CSARMGQGNEKLFF. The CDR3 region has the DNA TGCAGTGCTAGAATGGGACAGGGTAATGAAAAACTGTTTTTT.

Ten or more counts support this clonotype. CDR3 residues: CASRGQGLNIQYF. Here the CDR3 DNA reads TGTGCCAGCAGGGGACAGGGATTGAACATTCAGTACTTC. J is TRBJ2-4 and V is TRBV2, with 9 nucleotides matching TRBD1. The CDR3 is 13 amino acids. V lost 6 bases to trimming and J lost 7 bases; unmatched junction nucleotides: 4. Per the germline V gene, CDR1 is SNHLY and CDR2 is FYNNEI.

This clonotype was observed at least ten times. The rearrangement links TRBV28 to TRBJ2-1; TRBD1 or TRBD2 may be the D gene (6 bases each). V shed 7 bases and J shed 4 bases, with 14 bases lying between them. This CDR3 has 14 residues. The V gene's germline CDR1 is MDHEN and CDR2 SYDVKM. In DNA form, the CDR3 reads TGTGCCAGCAATCCGGGGGCAGAATACAATGAGCAGTTCTTC. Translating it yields CASNPGAEYNEQFF. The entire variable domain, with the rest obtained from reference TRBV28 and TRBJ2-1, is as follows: DVKVTQSSRYLVKRTGEKVFLECVQDMDHENMFWYRQDPGLGLRLIYFSYDVKMKEKGDIPEGYSVSREKKERFSLILESASTNQTSMYLCASNPGAEYNEQFFGPGTRLTVL.

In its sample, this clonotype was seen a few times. The CDR3 DNA is TGTGCCAGCAGCAGCAGGGGATCCAAAAACATTCAGTACTTC. Translating it yields CASSSRGSKNIQYF. J is TRBJ2-4 and V is TRBV7-9, with TRBD1 as a possible D gene (6 bases). This CDR3 has 14 residues. Trimming took 5 bases from V and 2 from J, leaving 10 bases between them. Per germline, CDR1 SEHNR and CDR2 FQNEAQ (reference sequence).

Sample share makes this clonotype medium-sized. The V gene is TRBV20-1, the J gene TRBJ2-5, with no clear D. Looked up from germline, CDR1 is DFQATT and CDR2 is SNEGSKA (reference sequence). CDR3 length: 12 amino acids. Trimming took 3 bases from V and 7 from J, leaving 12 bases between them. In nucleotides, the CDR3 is TGCAGTGCTAGCGAGCAGGTTGGGACCCAGTACTTC. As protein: CSASEQVGTQYF.